This entry concerns a single TCR beta chain. Antigen: not known. Sequencing used immunoSEQ multiplex PCR; TCRdb keeps in-frame clones, though not all of them. Here the sample spans around 75,000 clones, about 89% being singletons. These data originate in a study of OX40 agonist ivuxolimab in advanced cancers. The overall study: Every 2 weeks, patients received ivuxolimab intravenously, dosed at 0.01 to 10 mg/kg.

Study observations and caveats: Clonal expansion among partial responders at 0.1-3.0 mg/kg ranked near the lowest.

The CDR3 contains 16 residues. Trimming pared 2 bases from V and 7 bases from J, leaving 15 bases between. Per the germline V gene, CDR1 is LNHDA and CDR2 is SQIVND (reference sequence). The chain combines TRBV19 with TRBJ1-6; D is undetermined. This clonotype was obtained from an adult with an advanced solid tumor such as melanoma, head and neck, liver or kidney cancer. The sequencing here drew on CD4+ or CD8+ T cells sorted from blood, taken in a trial of the OX40 agonist ivuxolimab. CDR3 sequence: CASSINWAALNSPLHF. The CDR3 nucleotides read TGTGCCAGTAGTATAAATTGGGCAGCTCTGAATTCACCCCTCCACTTT.